Listed below are T cell receptor beta chains from one sample, sequenced in a study of Graves' ophthalmopathy and Graves' hyperthyroidism. TCRdb re-called the multiplex PCR reads through MiXCR, storing one row per CDR3 protein. The repertoire holds 740,000 or so distinct CDR3 sequences, with roughly 40% as singletons. Sequenced sample: peripheral blood. The receptors derive from an adult man with Graves' ophthalmopathy. Each CDR3 is given with its conserved first and last residue.

TRBV2	TRBJ2-5	CASSEASGGARETQYF
TRBV11-2	TRBJ2-5	CASSGNRRETQYF
TRBV25-1	TRBJ1-1	CASGGVRGAFQANTEAFF
TRBV24-1	TRBJ1-5	CATSTELSNQPQHF
TRBV29-1	TRBJ1-2	CSVRQRYGYTF
TRBV2	TRBJ1-2	CASSVGGMDGYTF
TRBV7-6	TRBJ1-2	CASSLDATNYGYTF
TRBV7-2	TRBJ2-6	CASRSRPGAGGANVLTF
TRBV20-1	TRBJ1-1	CSAPEAARGMNTEAFF
TRBV19	TRBJ2-5	CATGVSAGVVETQYF
TRBV4-1	TRBJ1-5	CASSQGQGASQPQHF
TRBV5-1	TRBJ1-5	CASSHGFSNQPQHF
TRBV29-1	TRBJ1-1	CSVVRTAEAFF
TRBV7-9	TRBJ2-7	CASSPSGSAAYEQYF
TRBV19	TRBJ1-1	CASSMRGPGTEAFF
TRBV10-3	TRBJ1-1	CASSDSEVEITEAFF
TRBV19	TRBJ1-1	CASSMGPVNTEAFF
TRBV29-1	TRBJ1-3	CSVGGWDGNTIYF
TRBV7-2	TRBJ2-7	CASSLDSTTYEQYF
TRBV29-1	TRBJ1-4	CSVEKDGWELFF
TRBV29-1	TRBJ2-5	CSASAIAGVETQYF
TRBV7-2	TRBJ2-7	CASSQDWRAHGEQYF
TRBV7-9	TRBJ2-5	CASSRTSGARLQETQYF
TRBV19	TRBJ1-1	CASSTGIRSEAFF
TRBV7-6	TRBJ2-7	CASSSSRQGEQYF
TRBV7-8	TRBJ2-7	CASSPPAGVGDEQYF
TRBV14	TRBJ1-6	CASSRESNSPLHF
TRBV10-3	TRBJ2-5	CAISETEETQYF
TRBV7-9	TRBJ1-1	CASSPGQASNTEAFF
TRBV9	TRBJ1-1	CASSGGVEVNTEAFF
TRBV20-1	TRBJ1-6	CSARDGKGDMNNSPLHF
TRBV14	TRBJ1-3	CASSQEMARWTGNTIYF
TRBV24-1	TRBJ1-5	CASRTGYSNQPQHF
TRBV10-3	TRBJ1-1	CAISANDRLNTEAFF
TRBV5-5	TRBJ1-5	CASSLEGQGMQPQHF
TRBV25-1	TRBJ1-5	CASSKPGLRNQPQHF
TRBV9	TRBJ2-6	CASSVLAGLSSGANVLTF
TRBV11-3	TRBJ1-1	CASSGNRGTEAFF
TRBV2	TRBJ2-5	CASSGVRTQYF
TRBV2	TRBJ1-2	CASSELRGYTF
TRBV20-1	TRBJ1-2	CSARDIGAGYGYTF
TRBV20-1	TRBJ1-4	CSARHRGPEKLFF